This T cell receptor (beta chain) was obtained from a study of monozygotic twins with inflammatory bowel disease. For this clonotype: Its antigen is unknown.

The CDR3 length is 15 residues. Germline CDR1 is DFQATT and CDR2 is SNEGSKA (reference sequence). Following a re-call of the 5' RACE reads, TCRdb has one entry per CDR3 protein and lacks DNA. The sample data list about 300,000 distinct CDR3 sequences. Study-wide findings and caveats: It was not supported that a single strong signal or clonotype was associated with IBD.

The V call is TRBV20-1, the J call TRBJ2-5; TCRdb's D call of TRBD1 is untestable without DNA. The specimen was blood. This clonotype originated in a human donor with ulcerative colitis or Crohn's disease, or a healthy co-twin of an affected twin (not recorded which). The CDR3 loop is CSARRTEVQKETQYF.